The T cell receptor (beta chain) described here comes from a study of T cell repertoires in ileal Crohn's disease. Study background: Every patient was operated on for stricturing (approximately 60%) or penetrating (approximately 40%) complications.

The time point: proximal margin of the surgical specimen (macroscopically non-inflamed). Method: immunoSEQ multiplex PCR; TCRdb's copy keeps in-frame clones and lacks some. Here the sample spans 6,600 or so clones, around 69% being singletons. Germline assignment: CDR1 SGHTA and CDR2 FQGTGA. V was cut by 4 bases and J by 5 bases, with 9 bases left in between. This CDR3 comprises 13 residues. The chain combines TRBV7-3 with TRBJ2-1; unclear D gene. The material sequenced was ileal tissue. The receptor comes from an adult with Crohn's disease. DNA for the CDR3: TGTGCCAGCAGCTCCCAGAGGAACAATGAGCAGTTCTTC. It yields the protein CASSSQRNNEQFF.